This paragraph reports one TCR beta chain. Its antigen is unknown. The entry originates in a study of CD4+ T cells in melanoma. Germline CDR1 and CDR2: SGHVS and FNYEAQ. The CDR3 has 14 amino acids. V was trimmed by 0 bases and J by 3 bases, leaving 8 bases between them. Some clones are missing from TCRdb's copy, which holds only in-frame ones; the method was immunoSEQ multiplex PCR. The sample consists of around 100,000 clones, 92% of them appearing once. Whole-study results and caveats: Neoantigen-specific CD4+ T cells in melanoma reportedly had diverse differentiation states. A reported correlation linked neoantigen-specific CD4+ T cells to CD8+, macrophage and B cell function.

The chain carries TRBV7-6 and TRBJ2-5; D is possibly TRBD1 (5 bases). Sequenced sample: peripheral blood. The TCR originated in a human donor with melanoma. CDR3: CASSLALREETQYF. CDR3 coding DNA: TGTGCCAGCAGCTTAGCTCTCAGGGAAGAGACCCAGTACTTC.